Listed below are T cell receptor beta chains from one sample, sequenced in a study of cytomegalovirus exposure and HLA in healthy donors. Assay: immunoSEQ multiplex PCR; the TCRdb copy retains only in-frame clones and omits some. The sample carries under 300,000 clones, approximately 80% recorded once. Sequencing was done on a sample of PBMCs. The receptors stem from a woman between 55 and 75 years old in good health and CMV-seropositive. Both conserved end residues are part of each CDR3. D genes are given only for firm matches. The size of a clone is reported for some rows only, either as once, few or many, or as a class for expanded clones.

v_gene: TRBV7-8; abundance: .; j_gene: TRBJ2-3; d_gene: TRBD1; CDR3nt: TGTGCCAGCAGCTTCCAGACAGGGAGCACAGATACGCAGTATTTT; CDR3aa: CASSFQTGSTDTQYF
v_gene: TRBV5-6; abundance: .; j_gene: TRBJ2-7; d_gene: TRBD1; CDR3nt: TGTGCCAGCAGCACTGGACAGGGGACCGAGCAGTACTTC; CDR3aa: CASSTGQGTEQYF
v_gene: TRBV5-1; abundance: .; j_gene: TRBJ2-7; d_gene: TRBD2; CDR3nt: TGCGCCAGCAGGGGCGGGAGGGGGACCTACGAGCAGTACTTC; CDR3aa: CASRGGRGTYEQYF
v_gene: TRBV9; abundance: .; j_gene: TRBJ2-1; d_gene: .; CDR3nt: TGTGCCAGCAGCAACAGCCGGGAGCAGTTCTTC; CDR3aa: CASSNSREQFF
v_gene: TRBV7-9; abundance: .; j_gene: TRBJ2-5; d_gene: .; CDR3nt: TGTGCCAGCAGCCAAACAGGGGGGGAGCAGTACTTC; CDR3aa: CASSQTGGEQYF
v_gene: TRBV11-3; abundance: .; j_gene: TRBJ2-3; d_gene: TRBD2; CDR3nt: TGTGCCAGCAGTTGGCAGGGAGGGGATACGCAGTATTTT; CDR3aa: CASSWQGGDTQYF
v_gene: TRBV5-1; abundance: few; j_gene: TRBJ2-3; d_gene: TRBD2; CDR3nt: TGCGCCAGCAGCCTACGACCCAGCGGGGGGGGGACCGGGCACACAGATACGCAGTATTTT; CDR3aa: CASSLRPSGGGTGHTDTQYF
v_gene: TRBV6-5; abundance: .; j_gene: TRBJ1-2; d_gene: .; CDR3nt: TGTGCCAGCAGTTCCGGGGGGGCATATGGCTACACCTTC; CDR3aa: CASSSGGAYGYTF
v_gene: TRBV4-1; abundance: .; j_gene: TRBJ2-7; d_gene: .; CDR3nt: TGCGCCAGCAGCCAAAAAAACTTGGGGCCGGACACCTACGAGCAGTACTTC; CDR3aa: CASSQKNLGPDTYEQYF
v_gene: TRBV5-1; abundance: .; j_gene: TRBJ1-4; d_gene: .; CDR3nt: TGCGCCAGCAGCTTGGTGGCAGGGAATGAAAAACTGTTTTTT; CDR3aa: CASSLVAGNEKLFF
v_gene: TRBV30; abundance: .; j_gene: TRBJ2-7; d_gene: .; CDR3nt: TGTGCCTGGAAGAGCCAGGGTTACTACGAGCAGTACTTC; CDR3aa: CAWKSQGYYEQYF
v_gene: TRBV14; abundance: .; j_gene: TRBJ2-3; d_gene: .; CDR3nt: TGTGCCAGCAGCCAAGATTTAGCAGATACGCAGTATTTT; CDR3aa: CASSQDLADTQYF
v_gene: TRBV6-6; abundance: once; j_gene: TRBJ2-7; d_gene: TRBD1; CDR3nt: TGTGCCACCACCAGGGACAGACTTTCCTACGAGCAGTACTTC; CDR3aa: CATTRDRLSYEQYF
v_gene: TRBV7-9; abundance: .; j_gene: TRBJ1-2; d_gene: TRBD1; CDR3nt: TGTGCCAGCAGCCGATCCCCCTCAACCTTGGACAGGGGAGATGGCTACACCTTC; CDR3aa: CASSRSPSTLDRGDGYTF
v_gene: TRBV11-1; abundance: .; j_gene: TRBJ1-1; d_gene: .; CDR3nt: TGTGCCAGCAGCTTTCAGGGGCCCACTGAAGCTTTCTTT; CDR3aa: CASSFQGPTEAFF
v_gene: TRBV9; abundance: .; j_gene: TRBJ1-2; d_gene: .; CDR3nt: TGTGCCAGCAGCGTAAAATCAGGGTATGGCTATGGCTACACCTTC; CDR3aa: CASSVKSGYGYGYTF
v_gene: TRBV5-1; abundance: .; j_gene: TRBJ1-1; d_gene: .; CDR3nt: TGCGCCAGCAGCGGGGGGTACACTGAAGCTTTCTTT; CDR3aa: CASSGGYTEAFF
v_gene: TRBV9; abundance: .; j_gene: TRBJ2-1; d_gene: TRBD2; CDR3nt: TGTGCCAGCAGCGTAGCGATACGCAGCGGGACCTACAATGAGCAGTTCTTC; CDR3aa: CASSVAIRSGTYNEQFF
v_gene: TRBV7-9; abundance: few; j_gene: TRBJ1-4; d_gene: .; CDR3nt: TGTGCCAGCAGCTTAGCGGCAGGGCCTAATGAAAAACTGTTTTTT; CDR3aa: CASSLAAGPNEKLFF
v_gene: TRBV6-5; abundance: once; j_gene: TRBJ1-1; d_gene: TRBD1; CDR3nt: TGTGCCAGCAGAGAAGGGGGCATGAACACTGAAGCTTTCTTT; CDR3aa: CASREGGMNTEAFF
v_gene: TRBV28; abundance: .; j_gene: TRBJ1-1; d_gene: TRBD1; CDR3nt: TGTGCCAGCAGTTTAGGGACAGGTGAAGCTTTCTTT; CDR3aa: CASSLGTGEAFF
v_gene: TRBV5-1; abundance: few; j_gene: TRBJ1-1; d_gene: TRBD1; CDR3nt: TGCGCCAGCAGCGTTACAGGGGTAACTGAAGCTTTCTTT; CDR3aa: CASSVTGVTEAFF
v_gene: TRBV7-3; abundance: .; j_gene: TRBJ2-5; d_gene: .; CDR3nt: TGTGCCAGCAGTCCCGGTCACCAAGAGACCCAGTACTTC; CDR3aa: CASSPGHQETQYF
v_gene: TRBV5-1; abundance: .; j_gene: TRBJ2-4; d_gene: TRBD1; CDR3nt: TGCGCCAGCAGCTTGGCAGGGGGCGAAAACATTCAGTACTTC; CDR3aa: CASSLAGGENIQYF
v_gene: TRBV18; abundance: .; j_gene: TRBJ2-2; d_gene: TRBD2; CDR3nt: TGTGCCAGCTCAGCAAACCTAGCGGGAGGGCCCTCCGGGGAGCTGTTTTTT; CDR3aa: CASSANLAGGPSGELFF
v_gene: TRBV6-5; abundance: .; j_gene: TRBJ1-1; d_gene: .; CDR3nt: TGTGCCAGCAGTTACAGCTTTTCGGCAGGGGAAGCTTTCTTT; CDR3aa: CASSYSFSAGEAFF
v_gene: TRBV7-9; abundance: few; j_gene: TRBJ2-7; d_gene: .; CDR3nt: TGTGCCAGCAGCTTAGGACAGGTCTACGAGCAGTACTTC; CDR3aa: CASSLGQVYEQYF
v_gene: TRBV19; abundance: .; j_gene: TRBJ2-5; d_gene: TRBD1; CDR3nt: TGTGCCAGTAGTGCCGGCCATGGAAGGAGGCGACAGGGGGACCCTCAAGAGACCCAGTACTTC; CDR3aa: CASSAGHGRRRQGDPQETQYF
v_gene: TRBV27; abundance: .; j_gene: TRBJ2-1; d_gene: .; CDR3nt: TGTGCCAGCAGTTTAAGAACTAGCACGGAGAAGTTCTTC; CDR3aa: CASSLRTSTEKFF
v_gene: TRBV18; abundance: .; j_gene: TRBJ2-7; d_gene: TRBD2; CDR3nt: TGTGCCAGCTCAGCGGGACTAGCGGGATCCTACGAGCAGTACTTC; CDR3aa: CASSAGLAGSYEQYF
v_gene: TRBV5-5; abundance: .; j_gene: TRBJ2-6; d_gene: TRBD2; CDR3nt: TGTGCCAGCAGCTTGGCATTCGGGAGGGCCTCTGGGGCCAACGTCCTGACTTTC; CDR3aa: CASSLAFGRASGANVLTF
v_gene: TRBV9; abundance: .; j_gene: TRBJ1-4; d_gene: .; CDR3nt: TGTGCCAGCAGCGTACAGGGGTCAACTAATGAAAAACTGTTTTTT; CDR3aa: CASSVQGSTNEKLFF
v_gene: TRBV5-1; abundance: .; j_gene: TRBJ1-1; d_gene: TRBD1; CDR3nt: TGCGCCAGCAGCTTCCTGATGCAGGGGGCGAACACTGAAGCTTTCTTT; CDR3aa: CASSFLMQGANTEAFF
v_gene: TRBV28; abundance: .; j_gene: TRBJ2-7; d_gene: TRBD1; CDR3nt: TGTGCCAGCAGTCCAGGGACAGGGGGCACGAACGAGCAGTACTTC; CDR3aa: CASSPGTGGTNEQYF
v_gene: TRBV5-1; abundance: .; j_gene: TRBJ2-6; d_gene: TRBD1; CDR3nt: TGCGCCAGCAGCTTAGGCAGGGGGCAAGGTGGGGCCAACGTCCTGACTTTC; CDR3aa: CASSLGRGQGGANVLTF
v_gene: TRBV7-2; abundance: few; j_gene: TRBJ2-7; d_gene: TRBD2; CDR3nt: TGTGCCAGCAGGCAAAGAACTAGCGGGAGGGTTTACGAGCAGTACTTC; CDR3aa: CASRQRTSGRVYEQYF
v_gene: TRBV10-2; abundance: .; j_gene: TRBJ1-4; d_gene: .; CDR3nt: TGCGCCAGCAGTTCTAGTGCAACTAATGAAAAACTGTTTTTT; CDR3aa: CASSSSATNEKLFF
v_gene: TRBV27; abundance: .; j_gene: TRBJ1-2; d_gene: .; CDR3nt: TGTGCCAGCAGTTTAGGACAGATCTATGGCTACACCTTC; CDR3aa: CASSLGQIYGYTF
v_gene: TRBV5-1; abundance: few; j_gene: TRBJ2-3; d_gene: TRBD2; CDR3nt: TGCGCCAGCAGCCCTCTAGCGGGAGGTGTAACAGATACGCAGTATTTT; CDR3aa: CASSPLAGGVTDTQYF
v_gene: TRBV5-4; abundance: once; j_gene: TRBJ2-7; d_gene: TRBD2; CDR3nt: TGTGCCAGCAGCCCGGGCGGGAGCGTAACCTACGAGCAGTACTTC; CDR3aa: CASSPGGSVTYEQYF
v_gene: TRBV2; abundance: .; j_gene: TRBJ2-1; d_gene: .; CDR3nt: TGTGCCAGCGGCCGGGACACCGACCTAGGGGGGCAGTTCTTC; CDR3aa: CASGRDTDLGGQFF
v_gene: TRBV5-5; abundance: .; j_gene: TRBJ2-3; d_gene: TRBD2; CDR3nt: TGTGCCAGCTCAAGGACTAGCGGGGAGTTGGATACGCAGTATTTT; CDR3aa: CASSRTSGELDTQYF
v_gene: TRBV21-1; abundance: .; j_gene: TRBJ1-1; d_gene: .; CDR3nt: TGTGCCAGCAGCAACATATTACAGGGTTGGAACACTGAAGCTTTCTTT; CDR3aa: CASSNILQGWNTEAFF
v_gene: TRBV27; abundance: .; j_gene: TRBJ2-1; d_gene: .; CDR3nt: TGTGCCAGTAAACAGGTTAATGAGCAGTTCTTC; CDR3aa: CASKQVNEQFF
v_gene: TRBV5-8; abundance: .; j_gene: TRBJ2-7; d_gene: TRBD2; CDR3nt: TGTGCCAGCATGTTTCCGGGACTAGTGGGAAGGGTCTACGAGCAGTACTTC; CDR3aa: CASMFPGLVGRVYEQYF
v_gene: TRBV5-1; abundance: .; j_gene: TRBJ1-5; d_gene: .; CDR3nt: TGCGCCAGCAGCTTGGGGGGCGGGGATAGCAATCAGCCCCAGCATTTT; CDR3aa: CASSLGGGDSNQPQHF
v_gene: TRBV28; abundance: .; j_gene: TRBJ2-5; d_gene: TRBD2; CDR3nt: TGTGCCAGCAGTTGGCGGGGGAACCAAGAGACCCAGTACTTC; CDR3aa: CASSWRGNQETQYF
v_gene: TRBV18; abundance: once; j_gene: TRBJ2-5; d_gene: .; CDR3nt: TGTGCCAGCTCCCCGGACAGTGCCTTCGGGACCCAGTACTTC; CDR3aa: CASSPDSAFGTQYF
v_gene: TRBV7-9; abundance: once; j_gene: TRBJ2-2; d_gene: .; CDR3nt: TGTGCCAGCAGCCCCTATGCCGGGGAGCTGTTTTTT; CDR3aa: CASSPYAGELFF
v_gene: TRBV18; abundance: .; j_gene: TRBJ1-2; d_gene: TRBD1; CDR3nt: TGTGCCAGCTCACCGATGACCGGGACAGGGGAGTCCTATGGCTACACCTTC; CDR3aa: CASSPMTGTGESYGYTF
v_gene: TRBV19; abundance: once; j_gene: TRBJ2-7; d_gene: TRBD1; CDR3nt: TGTGCCAGTAGTGTAAAACCGGGACAGTCCTACGAGCAGTACTTC; CDR3aa: CASSVKPGQSYEQYF